The 32 T cell receptor beta chains below all came from one sample that was sequenced in a study of graft-versus-host responses after intestinal transplantation. TCRdb's copy holds only in-frame clones and misses some; the assay was immunoSEQ multiplex PCR. The sample carries approximately 6,900 clones, around 22% recorded once. Responders (roughly 200,000, CFSE-labeled) were co-plated with roughly 200,000 irradiated, violet-dye-labeled stimulators. Material: alloreactive CD8+ T cells from a mixed lymphocyte reaction culture, obtained before transplantation. Subset of the sample: CFSE-low proliferating T cells sorted from approximately 6-day pre-transplant mixed lymphocyte reaction (GvH or HvG direction). The receptors derive from a human patient who was an organ donor for intestinal transplantation.

The gene calls are TRBV6-1 and TRBJ2-1; 8 bases match TRBD1. J was trimmed by 2 bases and V by 6 bases; bases with no gene match: 3. Germline V gives CDR1 MNHNS, CDR2 SASEGT. This CDR3 region has 14 residues. CDR3 in DNA: TGTGCCAGCAGCCCGGACAGGGCCTACAATGAGCAGTTCTTC. Translated, it gives CASSPDRAYNEQFF.

This clone came up a few times. The gene calls are TRBV28 and TRBJ2-7; weak D call: TRBD2 (6 bases). Germline V gives CDR1 MDHEN, CDR2 SYDVKM. Trimming removed 2 bases at V and 3 bases at J, with 11 bases between. The CDR3 spans 14 residues. CDR3 amino acids: CASSLGGNRYEQYF. As DNA, the CDR3 is TGTGCCAGCAGTTTAGGCGGGAACCGCTACGAGCAGTACTTC.

This clone was picked up a small number of times. The rearrangement links TRBV13 to TRBJ2-5; D call uncertain. The length of the CDR3 is 15 residues. The germline V gene encodes CDR1 PRHDT and CDR2 FYEKMQ (reference sequence). V lost 3 bases, J lost 5 bases, and 16 bases lay in between. The CDR3 here is CASSLLSRWVETQYF. The DNA of the CDR3 is TGTGCCAGCAGCTTGCTGAGCCGGTGGGTGGAGACCCAGTACTTC.

This clone has only a few counts. The chain joins TRBV7-2 to TRBJ2-7; D call uncertain. Trimming pared 4 bases from V and 3 bases from J, leaving 4 bases between. The germline V gene encodes CDR1 SGHTA and CDR2 FQGNSA. There are 11 residues in the CDR3. Here the CDR3 reads CASSYNYEQYF. The CDR3 nucleotides are TGTGCCAGCAGCTATAACTACGAGCAGTACTTC. The full variable domain, its missing parts supplied by reference TRBV7-2 and TRBJ2-7, is GAGVSQSPSNKVTEKGKDVELRCDPISGHTALYWYRQSLGQGLEFLIYFQGNSAPDKSGLPSDRFSAERTGGSVSTLTIQRTQQEDSAVYLCASSYNYEQYFGPGTRLTVT.

This clone occurred a few times. The chain recombines TRBV5-1 with TRBJ2-7; 9 nucleotides agree with TRBD2. V trimming: 4 bases; J trimming: 5 bases; junction bases outside the gene matches: 13. Germline V CDR1 and CDR2: SGHRS, YFSETQ. The CDR3 extends over 16 amino acids. CDR3 nucleotide sequence: TGCGCCAGCAGCCCCCTGGGCGGGAGGGCCCGGCACGAGCAGTACTTC. Protein sequence: CASSPLGGRARHEQYF.

J is TRBJ2-7 and V is TRBV6-1; possibly TRBD1 for D (7 bases). The germline V and J ends were trimmed by 3 bases and 2 bases, with 17 bases remaining between them. Germline CDR1 is MNHNS and CDR2 is SASEGT. The CDR3 totals 16 residues. CDR3 residues: CASSDPSSGGTYEQYF. DNA for the CDR3: TGTGCCAGCAGTGACCCCTCGTCAGGGGGGACCTACGAGCAGTACTTC.

The table lists this clone with a few counts. Relative to the germline gene, one junction end is altered; a read error may explain this. The genes are TRBV4-1 and TRBJ2-2; D gene unclear. This CDR3 spans 12 amino acids. CDR1 is MGHRA, CDR2 YSYEKL, per germline. CDR3 sequence reads: CASSPNTGELFF. CDR3 DNA sequence: TGTGCCAGCAGCCCGAACACCGGGGAGCTGTTTTTT.

This clone qualifies as large. Other DNA variants within this sample encode the same CDR3. This sequence joins TRBV5-5 and TRBJ2-7, with D hard to call. Between the trimmed V and J ends, which lost 5 bases and 1 base, there was a span of 7 bases. CDR3 length: 12 residues. In germline, CDR1 is SGHKS, CDR2 YYEKEE (reference sequence). The CDR3 nucleotides are TGTGCCAGCAGTCCCGGGTCCTACGAGCAGTACTTC. Its protein product is CASSPGSYEQYF.

This clone is labeled as medium-sized. V is TRBV7-9 and J is TRBJ2-7, with D tentatively TRBD2 (6 bases). Germline CDR1 is SEHNR and CDR2 is FQNEAQ (reference sequence). This CDR3 comprises 14 residues. The V gene lost 1 base and the J gene lost 9 bases, with 16 bases spanning the gap. Written as DNA, the CDR3 is TGTGCCAGCAGCTTAGAATCCAGACTAGTCTTGCAGTACTTC. Its translation: CASSLESRLVLQYF. The complete variable domain, with remaining parts taken from reference TRBV7-9 and TRBJ2-7, reads DTGVSQNPRHKITKRGQNVTFRCDPISEHNRLYWYRQTLGQGPEFLTYFQNEAQLEKSRLLSDRFSAERPKGSFSTLEIQRTEQGDSAMYLCASSLESRLVLQYFGPGTRLTVT.

Of note for this clone: A read error is possible here, since a much larger clone lies one base away. The rearrangement uses TRBV5-4 and TRBJ2-7; D possibly corresponds to TRBD2 (7 bases). This CDR3 has 13 amino acids. Germline V gives CDR1 SGHNT, CDR2 YYREEE (reference sequence). The DNA of the CDR3 is TGTGCCAGCAGCTTTGGGGGGGCGCAAGAGCGGTACTTC. Protein product: CASSFGGAQERYF. Filled out from reference TRBV5-4 and TRBJ2-7, the complete variable domain reads ETGVTQSPTHLIKTRGQQVTLRCSSQSGHNTVSWYQQALGQGPQFIFQYYREEENGRGNFPPRFSGLQFPNYSSELNVNALELDDSALYLCASSFGGAQERYFGPGTRLTVT.

This clone was seen only a few times. A junction end diverges from the germline sequence, so it may reflect a read error. The chain employs TRBV27 and TRBJ2-7, with D perhaps TRBD1 or TRBD2 (5 bases each). The CDR3 loop spans 13 amino acids. CDR1 MNHEY and CDR2 SMNVEV come from the germline V gene (reference sequence). CDR3 protein: CASSLGRTYEQYF. CDR3 DNA sequence: TGCGCCAGCAGCCTGGGACGGACCTACGAGCAGTACTTC.

The rearrangement links TRBV9 to TRBJ2-1; 13 bases map to TRBD2. V shed 3 bases, J shed 0 bases, and the junction held 0 bases outside the gene matches. Germline CDR1 SGDLS, CDR2 YYNGEE. This CDR3 spans 16 amino acids. Written as DNA, the CDR3 is TGTGCCAGCAGCGGGACTAGCGGGAGCTCCTACAATGAGCAGTTCTTC. Its translation is CASSGTSGSSYNEQFF.

A few counts support this clone. The V and J genes are TRBV4-3 and TRBJ2-7; 7 bases match TRBD2. The V and J ends lost 1 base and 4 bases, in that order; junction bases with no gene match: 13. Germline V gives CDR1 LGHNA, CDR2 YSLEER. There are 17 residues in the CDR3. The CDR3: CASSQGLGLGAGYEQYF. As DNA, the CDR3 is TGCGCCAGCAGCCAAGGTTTGGGTTTGGGAGCGGGGTACGAGCAGTACTTC.

The chain is built from TRBV5-4 and TRBJ1-1; the D is unclear. In germline, CDR1 is SGHNT, CDR2 YYREEE (reference sequence). The CDR3 is 13 residues long. Trimming pared 2 bases from V and 4 bases from J, leaving 9 bases between. CDR3 loop: CASSFWGSTEAFF. The DNA for the CDR3 is TGTGCCAGCAGCTTTTGGGGTTCCACTGAAGCTTTCTTT.

This clone is labeled as medium-sized. The rearrangement links TRBV11-1 to TRBJ2-5, with a tentative D call TRBD2 (6 bases). In germline, CDR1 is SGHAT, CDR2 FQDESV (reference sequence). The V and J ends lost 1 base and 1 base respectively, with 10 bases between them. This CDR3 region has 15 residues. The CDR3 DNA is TGTGCCAGCAGCTTAGACGGGAGTGGCCAAGAGACCCAGTACTTC. Its protein product is CASSLDGSGQETQYF.

CDR3 residues: CASSMPQGSTFSGANVLTF. The CDR3 DNA is TGTGCCAGCAGCATGCCCCAGGGTTCCACCTTCTCTGGGGCCAACGTCCTGACTTTC. The chain links TRBV7-2 to TRBJ2-6, with a tentative D call TRBD1 (5 bases). CDR1 and CDR2 from the germline V gene are SGHTA and FQGNSA. The CDR3 covers 19 residues. V shed 5 bases and J shed 0 bases, with 20 bases lying between them. Using reference TRBV7-2 and TRBJ2-6 for the parts outside the CDR3, the full variable domain is GAGVSQSPSNKVTEKGKDVELRCDPISGHTALYWYRQSLGQGLEFLIYFQGNSAPDKSGLPSDRFSAERTGGSVSTLTIQRTQQEDSAVYLCASSMPQGSTFSGANVLTFGAGSRLTVL.

This clone was observed a handful of times. This sequence joins TRBV4-2 and TRBJ2-7; D is possibly TRBD2 (7 bases). Looked up from germline, CDR1 is LGHNA and CDR2 is YNFKEQ. CDR3 size: 13 residues. V was shortened by 5 bases and J by 7 bases, with 15 bases between the two germline ends. CDR3 nucleotide sequence: TGTGCCAGCAGCTTTGGGGGGGCGCAAGAGCAGTACTTC. It encodes CASSFGGAQEQYF.

This clone was counted between two and nine times. The CDR3 protein is CASSYGNTIYF. CDR3 bases: TGTGCCAGCAGTTACGGAAACACCATATATTTT. The J gene is TRBJ1-3, the V gene TRBV6-6; D is undetermined. Germline assignment: CDR1 MNHNY and CDR2 SVGAGI (reference sequence). V gave up 2 bases and J gave up 4 bases, with 0 bases separating them. The CDR3 loop spans 11 amino acids.

There are a few counts of this clone. V usage is TRBV5-6 and J usage is TRBJ2-7; D perhaps matches TRBD2 (6 bases). Germline V gene lookup returns CDR1 SGHDT and CDR2 YYEEEE. This CDR3 has 15 residues. Trimming took off 2 bases at V and 6 bases at J, with 18 bases between the two ends. The CDR3 DNA reads TGTGCCAGCAGCTTTTTCACGGCGGGATTTTTCGAGCAGTACTTC. As protein: CASSFFTAGFFEQYF.

Here the CDR3 reads CASSQARWPTYEQYF. The CDR3 DNA sequence: TGCGCCAGCAGCCAAGCCCGTTGGCCTACCTACGAGCAGTACTTC. V usage is TRBV4-3 and J usage is TRBJ2-7; no clear D. V was shortened by 1 base and J by 2 bases, with 12 bases between the two germline ends. This CDR3 is built from 15 residues. Germline V gene lookup returns CDR1 LGHNA and CDR2 YSLEER.

Notes on this clone: A much larger clone is a single base away; this may be a read error. V and J are TRBV4-1 and TRBJ1-1, with a tentative D call TRBD1 (6 bases). CDR3 length: 18 amino acids. Looked up from germline, CDR1 is MGHRA and CDR2 is YSYEKL. Here the CDR3 reads CASTQSEGRGAWNTEAFF. DNA for the CDR3: TGCGCCAGCACCCAAAGTGAGGGACGGGGGGCCTGGAACACTGAAGCTTTCTTT.

Only a few counts were recorded for this clone. This sequence is one base from a far larger clone and is likely a read error. The CDR3: CASSLGQGITESFF. In DNA, the CDR3 is TGTGCCAGCAGCCTCGGACAGGGGATCACTGAATCTTTCTTT. J is TRBJ1-1 and V is TRBV28, with 9 bases lining up with TRBD1. This CDR3 spans 14 amino acids. CDR1 and CDR2 from the germline V gene are MDHEN and SYDVKM.

This clone qualifies as medium-sized. The V gene is TRBV7-6, the J gene TRBJ2-7; D perhaps matches TRBD2 (6 bases). V lost 5 bases, J lost 6 bases, and 14 bases lay in between. This CDR3 is 13 amino acids long. In germline, CDR1 is SGHVS, CDR2 FNYEAQ. The CDR3 is CASSPNGGAEQYF. The CDR3 nucleotides are TGTGCCAGCAGCCCAAACGGGGGAGCCGAGCAGTACTTC.

This clone was seen only a few times. Other DNA variants within this sample encode the same CDR3. This chain joins TRBV15 and TRBJ2-2; D is perhaps TRBD2 (7 bases). CDR1 and CDR2 (germline): LNHNV, YYDKDF (reference sequence). V lost 1 base, J lost 3 bases, and 15 bases lay in between. The CDR3 sequence is 17 residues long. The CDR3 is CATSRGSGGADTGELFF. CDR3 DNA sequence: TGTGCCACCAGCAGAGGCTCGGGGGGCGCCGACACCGGGGAGCTGTTTTTT.

This clone was counted only a few times. The rearrangement joins TRBV11-2 to TRBJ2-7; 7 nucleotides match TRBD2. V gave up 1 base and J gave up 6 bases; unmatched junction bases: 0. From germline, CDR1 is SGHAT and CDR2 FQNNGV. The CDR3 runs to 12 residues. The CDR3 sequence is CASSLAGGEQYF. CDR3 nucleotides: TGTGCCAGCAGCTTAGCGGGAGGCGAGCAGTACTTC.

As regards this clone: A clone one base away is much larger, so this may be a read error. The chain recombines TRBV9 with TRBJ1-1; 9 bases line up with TRBD1. The CDR3 extends over 15 amino acids. Germline-derived CDR1 and CDR2 are SGDLS and YYNGEE. In DNA, the CDR3 is TGTGCCAGAAGCGACATACAGGGGGCAGGCACTGAAGCTTTCTTT. Residues: CARSDIQGAGTEAFF.

Only a few counts were recorded for this clone. The chain links TRBV5-6 to TRBJ2-1, with D unresolved. Deletions cut 4 bases from V and 5 bases from J, with 7 bases between. Per the germline V gene, CDR1 is SGHDT and CDR2 is YYEEEE. The CDR3 length is 12 residues. CDR3 in amino acids: CASSTFHNEQFF. The CDR3 nucleotides are TGTGCCAGCAGCACTTTTCACAATGAGCAGTTCTTC.

The rearrangement links TRBV7-8 to TRBJ2-1; D might be TRBD2 (6 bases). Trimming removed 6 bases at V and 2 bases at J, with 23 bases between. CDR3 length equals 18 residues. Germline V gene sequence: CDR1 SGHVS, CDR2 FQNEAQ. The CDR3 sequence: CASSYTTSPLATYNEQFF. As DNA, the CDR3 is TGTGCCAGCAGTTACACAACTTCCCCGCTAGCGACCTACAATGAGCAGTTCTTC.

This clone was detected only once. This chain links TRBV6-5 with TRBJ2-7, with D possibly called TRBD1 or TRBD2 (5 bases each). This CDR3 has 15 residues. Deletions cut 2 bases from V and 0 bases from J, with 11 bases between. CDR1 is MNHEY, CDR2 SVGAGI, per germline. The CDR3 DNA reads TGTGCCAGCAGTTACGGGCCGGGACCCTCCTACGAGCAGTACTTC. Its protein product is CASSYGPGPSYEQYF.

V and J are TRBV27 and TRBJ2-3, with 10 bases matching TRBD2. The CDR3 extends over 16 amino acids. V lost 8 bases, J lost 0 bases, and 8 bases stayed unmatched. Germline V CDR1 and CDR2: MNHEY, SMNVEV (reference sequence). The CDR3 here is CASGTLAGDSTDTQYF. CDR3 in DNA: TGTGCCAGCGGGACTCTAGCGGGAGATAGCACAGATACGCAGTATTTT.

The CDR3, as DNA: TGTGCCGAGCGCCCAGCGGGAGGTATCACAGATACGCAGTATTTT. Amino acids: CAERPAGGITDTQYF. V is TRBV28 and J is TRBJ2-3; 9 bases agree with TRBD2. Germline values: CDR1 MDHEN, CDR2 SYDVKM. The junction had 11 bases not matched to a gene; V was cut back by 11 bases and J by 2 bases. CDR3 length equals 15 residues. Looking up the rest from reference TRBV28 and TRBJ2-3 gives the full variable domain: DVKVTQSSRYLVKRTGEKVFLECVQDMDHENMFWYRQDPGLGLRLIYFSYDVKMKEKGDIPEGYSVSREKKERFSLILESASTNQTSMYLCAERPAGGITDTQYFGPGTRLTVL.

By share of the sample, this clone is medium-sized. This chain joins TRBV7-7 and TRBJ2-5; D not resolved. Germline V gene data show CDR1 as SSHAT and CDR2 as FNYEAQ (reference sequence). The CDR3 is 16 amino acids. The V gene lost 5 bases and the J gene lost 3 bases, with 19 bases spanning the gap. The CDR3 region is CASSAHLDGSEETQYF. CDR3 nucleotide sequence: TGTGCCAGCAGCGCCCACCTAGACGGATCCGAAGAGACCCAGTACTTC. The entire variable domain, with the rest obtained from reference TRBV7-7 and TRBJ2-5, is as follows: GAGVSQSPRYKVTKRGQDVTLRCDPISSHATLYWYQQALGQGPEFLTYFNYEAQPDKSGLPSDRFSAERPEGSISTLTIQRTEQRDSAMYRCASSAHLDGSEETQYFGPGTRLLVL.